Below, 3 T cell receptor beta chains from the same sample are listed, as sequenced in a study of identical twins. TCRdb independently ran MiXCR on the 5' RACE reads; one entry per CDR3 protein. Among 700,000 or so distinct CDR3 sequences, 8.6% were seen once, and the ten largest hold around 0.98%. The same data also went into a second study, on yellow fever vaccine responses in identical twins.

The sequencing sample was made of PBMCs. The receptors come from a woman aged 18-35 years in good health.

The V gene is TRBV6-2 or TRBV6-3, the J gene TRBJ2-3; no reliable D call. In germline, CDR1 is MNHEY, CDR2 SVGEGT. V lost 6 bases and J 5 bases, leaving 6 bases between the germline ends. This CDR3 contains 11 residues. The CDR3 sequence: CASRDRDTQYF. CDR3 coding DNA: TGTGCCAGCAGGGACCGAGATACGCAGTATTTT.

Only a few counts were recorded for this clonotype. V and J are TRBV10-3 and TRBJ2-1, with D unclear. The CDR3 extends over 12 amino acids. V dropped 4 bases and J dropped 9 bases, with 10 bases sitting between them. CDR1 is ENHRY and CDR2 is SYGVKD in the germline V gene. The CDR3 spells CAISAASAEQFF. CDR3 bases: TGTGCCATCAGTGCGGCCTCTGCTGAGCAGTTCTTC.

This clonotype was picked up many times. The chain is built from TRBV29-1 and TRBJ2-3, with no clear D. The CDR3 has 12 amino acids. Trimming cost V 6 bases and J 4 bases, with 11 bases left between them. Germline assignment: CDR1 SQVTM and CDR2 ANQGSEA. CDR3 in DNA: TGCAGCGTCGCCGGGTATGCAGATACGCAGTATTTT. Protein: CSVAGYADTQYF.